The source of this T cell receptor beta chain is a study of T cells in Graves' hyperthyroidism and ophthalmopathy. In making diagnoses, clinical symptoms, serum thyroxine and TRAb, thyroid ultrasound and orbital computed tomography were all used. V was pared by 7 bases and J by 1 base, with 15 bases between. The CDR3 has 14 amino acids. CDR1 is SQVTM, CDR2 ANQGSEA, per germline. General observations from the study: Ophthalmopathy and stable hyperthyroidism were separated by a 13 V-J model. Within blood appeared most thyroid clonotypes that had expanded above 0.001.

Worth noting for this clonotype: Its specificity is unknown.

Authors of the study amplified TCR beta CDR3 regions from RNA transcripts. The study used the HTBI primer set for a first-round RT-PCR of the TCR CDR3. TCRdb called the multiplex PCR reads again in MiXCR, with one record for every CDR3 protein. The data show a few hundred thousand distinct CDR3 sequences, roughly 15% seen once. This sequence was found in a woman in her thirties or forties with Graves' ophthalmopathy. The chain combines TRBV29-1 with TRBJ2-3; D gene unclear. Sequencing input: blood. CDR3: CSAVLSHGTDTQYF. In DNA, the CDR3 is TGCAGCGCCGTTCTTAGCCACGGCACAGATACGCAGTATTTT.